Below are 12 T cell receptor beta chains sequenced from a single sample in a study of blood T cells in healthy people across ages. A second PCR of about 6 to 12 cycles used a sample-barcoded 5' primer and a J-beta primer mix. TCRdb re-called the 5' RACE reads with MiXCR, one entry per CDR3 protein. The repertoire holds over 700,000 distinct CDR3 sequences, around a quarter seen once, with under 10% in the top ten. These data were likewise used in another study, on T cells of mothers and their children.

Sequencing input: blood. The receptor source for this set is a boy between 10 and 17 years old in good health.

The chain joins TRBV7-2 to TRBJ2-1, with 7 bases that match TRBD2. Germline V gene sequence: CDR1 SGHTA, CDR2 FQGNSA. Unmatched junction bases numbered 1, after V lost 5 bases and J lost 9 bases. The CDR3 extends over 11 amino acids. This CDR3 reads CASSRTSEQFF. For the CDR3, the DNA is TGTGCCAGCAGCCGGACTAGTGAGCAGTTCTTC.

In regard to this clonotype: Sequence at one end of the junction differs from germline and may be a read error. The chain joins TRBV7-2 to TRBJ2-7; 11 nucleotides line up with TRBD1. Germline V gene sequence: CDR1 SGHTA, CDR2 FQGNSA. This CDR3 is 12 amino acids long. DNA for the CDR3: TGTGCCAGCAGCTTCAGGACAGGGGGCGAAGACTTC. Amino acids: CASSFRTGGEDF.

The chain combines TRBV3-1 with TRBJ2-6, with D hard to call. From germline, CDR1 is LGHDT and CDR2 YNNKEL (reference sequence). The V end was cut by 1 base, the J end by 4 bases, with 8 bases between. The CDR3 has 15 residues. In DNA, the CDR3 is TGTGCCAGCAGCCAAGGGCTAGGAGGGGCCAACGTCCTGACTTTC. Translated, it gives CASSQGLGGANVLTF.

This clonotype was detected only a few times. This chain uses TRBV12-3 or TRBV12-4 with TRBJ2-7; 11 nucleotides line up with TRBD2. The trim removed 4 bases at V and 2 bases at J, leaving 1 base unmatched. The CDR3 covers 14 residues. The CDR3 nucleotides read TGTGCCAGCAGTTCTAGCGGGGGGACCTACGAGCAGTACTTC. It codes for CASSSSGGTYEQYF.

This clonotype has more than one count but fewer than ten. The J gene is TRBJ2-1, the V gene TRBV4-1; 13 nucleotides match TRBD2. The CDR3 spans 15 residues. Looked up from germline, CDR1 is MGHRA and CDR2 is YSYEKL. The ends lost 5 bases at V and 12 bases at J; junction bases unmatched: 10. CDR3 protein: CASSGRTSGSAGQFF. CDR3 coding DNA: TGCGCCAGCAGCGGACGGACTAGCGGGAGTGCAGGGCAGTTCTTC.

The V and J genes are TRBV20-1 and TRBJ2-5; 12 bases are a match to TRBD2. The CDR3 sequence is 14 residues long. Germline V gives CDR1 DFQATT, CDR2 SNEGSKA (reference sequence). J gave up 7 bases and V 4 bases, and 7 bases lay outside the gene matches. Here the CDR3 reads CSAKRLAGVGTQYF. DNA for the CDR3: TGCAGTGCTAAACGACTAGCGGGAGTTGGGACCCAGTACTTC.

This clonotype was observed a handful of times. V is TRBV3-1 and J is TRBJ2-1; TRBD2 matches at 8 bases. Losses at the gene ends were 0 bases for V and 4 bases for J; bases not matched to a gene: 5. Germline V CDR1 and CDR2: LGHDT, YNNKEL (reference sequence). The CDR3 has 16 residues. CDR3 DNA sequence: TGTGCCAGCAGCCAAGATAGGCTAGCGGGTTACAATGAGCAGTTCTTC. It specifies CASSQDRLAGYNEQFF.

The chain couples TRBV4-3 to TRBJ2-7; 7 bases match TRBD2. This CDR3 is 17 amino acids long. V dropped 0 bases and J dropped 2; count of bases not matched to a gene: 10. Germline lookup yields CDR1 LGHNA and CDR2 YSLEER. Here the CDR3 DNA reads TGCGCCAGCAGCCAAGATCTCAACGGGGGGATTACCTACGAGCAGTACTTC. It is translated as CASSQDLNGGITYEQYF.

This chain uses TRBV6-6 with TRBJ2-5; 9 nucleotides agree with TRBD2. The J call is doubtful: the DNA matches TRBJ2-1 better. This CDR3 spans 15 amino acids. In germline, CDR1 is MNHNY, CDR2 SVGAGI (reference sequence). The CDR3 loop reads CASSYSAGGLLEQFF. DNA for the CDR3: TGTGCCAGCAGTTACTCGGCGGGGGGGCTCCTTGAGCAGTTCTTC.

This clonotype occurred a few times. The V call is TRBV5-4, the J call TRBJ2-2, with D hard to call. This CDR3 contains 18 residues. Germline values: CDR1 SGHNT, CDR2 YYREEE (reference sequence). V was clipped by 0 bases and J by 7 bases, with 22 bases between them. CDR3 nucleotides: TGTGCCAGCAGCTTGGACCCCAATGTAGGGCGGTTTGGCGGGGAGCTGTTTTTT. Its translation is CASSLDPNVGRFGGELFF.

This clonotype was found a few times. The V gene is TRBV7-2, the J gene TRBJ2-5; D unclear. The length of the CDR3 is 14 residues. V was shortened by 3 bases and J by 5 bases, with 13 bases between the two germline ends. Germline values: CDR1 SGHTA, CDR2 FQGNSA. The CDR3 loop reads CASSLTTNAETQYF. CDR3 nucleotide sequence: TGTGCCAGCAGCTTGACGACCAATGCGGAGACCCAGTACTTC. The full variable domain, its missing parts supplied by reference TRBV7-2 and TRBJ2-5, is GAGVSQSPSNKVTEKGKDVELRCDPISGHTALYWYRQSLGQGLEFLIYFQGNSAPDKSGLPSDRFSAERTGGSVSTLTIQRTQQEDSAVYLCASSLTTNAETQYFGPGTRLLVL.

The rearrangement links TRBV18 to TRBJ2-7, with a tentative D call TRBD2 (6 bases). V was cut by 1 base and J by 7 bases, with 17 bases left in between. This CDR3 spans 15 amino acids. Germline values: CDR1 KGHSH, CDR2 LQKENI. CDR3 DNA sequence: TGTGCCAGCTCACCACGTAAGGGAGAGGCGGGGGAGCAGTACTTC. Amino acids: CASSPRKGEAGEQYF.